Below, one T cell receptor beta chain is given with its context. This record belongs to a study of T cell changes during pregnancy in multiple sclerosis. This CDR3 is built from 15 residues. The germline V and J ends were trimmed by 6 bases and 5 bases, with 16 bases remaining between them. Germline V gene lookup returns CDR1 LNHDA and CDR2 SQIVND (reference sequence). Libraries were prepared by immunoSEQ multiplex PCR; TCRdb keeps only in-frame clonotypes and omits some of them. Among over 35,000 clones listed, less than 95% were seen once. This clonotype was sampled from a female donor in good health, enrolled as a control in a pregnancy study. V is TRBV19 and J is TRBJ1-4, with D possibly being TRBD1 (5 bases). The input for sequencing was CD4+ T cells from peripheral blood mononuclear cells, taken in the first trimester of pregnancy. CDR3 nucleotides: TGTGCCAGTAGCAATCGGCCGGGGGGAAATGAAAAACTGTTTTTT. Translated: CASSNRPGGNEKLFF. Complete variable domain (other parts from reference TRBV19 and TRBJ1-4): DGGITQSPKYLFRKEGQNVTLSCEQNLNHDAMYWYRQDPGQGLRLIYYSQIVNDFQKGDIAEGYSVSREKKESFPLTVTSAQKNPTAFYLCASSNRPGGNEKLFFGSGTQLSVL.